The 17 T cell receptor beta chains below all came from one sample that was sequenced in a study of blood T cells in healthy people across ages. Alongside a J-beta primer mix, a sample-barcoded 5' primer served in a second PCR lasting about 7 to 11 cycles. One entry per CDR3 protein results from TCRdb running MiXCR on the 5' RACE reads. Of some 700,000 distinct CDR3 sequences in the sample, 22% were seen once. The sequencing sample was made of blood. These TCRs come from a man between 65 and 79 years old in good health.

This chain links TRBV20-1 with TRBJ2-5; 7 bases align to TRBD1. The closer fit of TRBJ2-1 to the DNA end suggests the J call may be wrong. CDR3 length: 15 residues. Per germline, CDR1 DFQATT and CDR2 SNEGSKA (reference sequence). Here the CDR3 reads CSARTTGSGGNEQFF. In DNA form, the CDR3 reads TGCAGTGCTAGGACCACCGGGTCAGGGGGCAATGAGCAGTTCTTC.

The chain recombines TRBV12-3 or TRBV12-4 with TRBJ2-5; weak D call: TRBD1 (5 bases). Gene TRBJ2-1 matches the end of the DNA better, so the J call may be wrong. This CDR3 has 15 residues. CDR3 region: CASSFEAGPNNEQFF. The CDR3 DNA reads as TGTGCCAGCAGTTTCGAGGCAGGGCCCAACAATGAGCAGTTCTTC.

This clonotype was observed at least ten times. The chain uses TRBV29-1 and TRBJ2-1; weak D call: TRBD2 (6 bases). Trimming pared 3 bases from V and 2 bases from J, leaving 8 bases between. Germline CDR1 reads SQVTM; CDR2 reads ANQGSEA. CDR3 length: 13 residues. In nucleotides, the CDR3 is TGCAGCGTTGAGGGGGGACCCTACAATGAGCAGTTCTTC. Residues: CSVEGGPYNEQFF.

The J gene is TRBJ2-3, the V gene TRBV12-3 or TRBV12-4; D remains unclear. V was clipped by 6 bases and J by 0 bases, with 13 bases between them. The CDR3 has 15 amino acids. This chain's CDR3 is CASSQYKTSTDTQYF. The CDR3 region has the DNA TGTGCCAGCAGCCAATACAAGACTAGCACAGATACGCAGTATTTT.

This clonotype occurred a few times. This chain connects TRBV5-6 to TRBJ2-1; D possibly matches TRBD1 or TRBD2 (5 bases each). The CDR3 is made up of 17 amino acids. CDR1 SGHDT and CDR2 YYEEEE come from the germline V gene. Deletions cut 3 bases from V and 0 bases from J, with 16 bases between. CDR3 loop: CASSWPGPLGSYNEQFF. The CDR3 nucleotides are TGTGCCAGCAGCTGGCCGGGACCACTAGGCTCCTACAATGAGCAGTTCTTC.

Note on this clonotype: Since a much larger clone is just one base distant, this may be a read error. V is TRBV5-1 and J is TRBJ2-2, with D maybe TRBD2 (5 bases). The CDR3 runs to 13 residues. The germline gives CDR1 SGHRS, CDR2 YFSETQ. CDR3 residues: CASSITYTGEPFF. The CDR3 nucleotides read TGCGCCAGCAGCATTACTTACACCGGGGAGCCGTTTTTT.

The table lists this clonotype with many counts. The chain links TRBV14 to TRBJ2-2; 7 bases align to TRBD1. With 0 bases clipped from V and 6 bases from J, the junction kept 7 bases outside the gene matches. Germline CDR1 SGHDN, CDR2 FVKESK. The CDR3 spans 16 residues. Here the CDR3 DNA reads TGTGCCAGCAGCCAAGAAGGGGGCCGGCGGGCCGGGGAGCTGTTTTTT. As protein: CASSQEGGRRAGELFF. Using reference TRBV14 and TRBJ2-2 for the parts outside the CDR3, the full variable domain is EAGVTQFPSHSVIEKGQTVTLRCDPISGHDNLYWYRRVMGKEIKFLLHFVKESKQDESGMPNNRFLAERTGGTYSTLKVQPAELEDSGVYFCASSQEGGRRAGELFFGEGSRLTVL.

This chain uses TRBV20-1 with TRBJ2-1; D is perhaps TRBD1 or TRBD2 (5 bases each). CDR1 and CDR2 from the germline V gene are DFQATT and SNEGSKA (reference sequence). The CDR3 has 12 residues. V shed 7 bases and J shed 8 bases, with 15 bases lying between them. CDR3 in DNA: TGCAGTGTCCCGGGGCGGTGGGATGAGCAGTTCTTC. It encodes CSVPGRWDEQFF.

The chain links TRBV11-3 to TRBJ1-2; D uncertain. Per germline, CDR1 SGHNT and CDR2 YENEEA. V shed 6 bases and J shed 2 bases, with 16 bases lying between them. The CDR3 loop spans 15 amino acids. The CDR3 sequence: CASSGTRGSNYGYTF. The CDR3 DNA reads as TGTGCCAGCAGTGGAACCCGGGGATCAAACTATGGCTACACCTTC.

This clonotype appeared a few times. The chain uses TRBV29-1 and TRBJ2-5, with 7 bases identical to TRBD2. The J segment lost 1 base and the V segment lost 4 bases, leaving 6 bases of the junction unmatched. Germline loops: CDR1 SQVTM, CDR2 ANQGSEA. The CDR3 covers 14 residues. The chain's CDR3 is CSVGSERGQETQYF. CDR3 bases: TGCAGCGTTGGGAGCGAGCGGGGCCAAGAGACCCAGTACTTC. Full variable domain (rest looked up from reference TRBV29-1 and TRBJ2-5): SAVISQKPSRDICQRGTSLTIQCQVDSQVTMMFWYRQQPGQSLTLIATANQGSEATYESGFVIDKFPISRPNLTFSTLTVSNMSPEDSSIYLCSVGSERGQETQYFGPGTRLLVL.

This clonotype was seen a handful of times. V is TRBV12-3 or TRBV12-4 and J is TRBJ2-1; 14 bases match TRBD2. The CDR3 has 15 residues. V trimming: 5 bases; J trimming: 9 bases; junction bases outside the gene matches: 6. CDR3 sequence (DNA): TGTGCCAGCAGTGCCGGGACTAGCGGGGGAATTGAGCAGTTCTTC. Its protein product is CASSAGTSGGIEQFF.

With regard to this clonotype: Mismatch with germline at one junction end may stem from a read error. This chain links TRBV12-3 or TRBV12-4 with TRBJ1-1; no reliable D call. The CDR3 loop spans 13 amino acids. The CDR3 here is CASSGRLNTEAFF. The CDR3 DNA sequence: TGTGCCAGCAGTGGCCGGTTGAACACCGAAGCTTTCTTT.

This clonotype was seen repeatedly, ten times or more. V gene TRBV28 combines with J gene TRBJ2-7, with D unresolved. Per germline, CDR1 MDHEN and CDR2 SYDVKM. V was trimmed by 4 bases and J by 5 bases, leaving 9 bases between them. CDR3 length: 12 amino acids. The CDR3 DNA reads as TGTGCCAGCAGTTCCGGAATTCACGAGCAGTACTTC. Translating it yields CASSSGIHEQYF.

V gene TRBV6-5 combines with J gene TRBJ2-6, with D possibly matching TRBD1 (6 bases). CDR3 length: 17 amino acids. V was trimmed by 8 bases and J by 1 base, leaving 18 bases between them. The germline V gene has CDR1 MNHEY and CDR2 SVGAGI. The CDR3, as DNA: TGTGCCAGCGTTCAGACAGGCACCCCGTCTGGGGCCAACGTCCTGACTTTC. Translation gives CASVQTGTPSGANVLTF.

This clonotype appeared a few times. The chain uses TRBV4-1 and TRBJ2-5; 8 nucleotides align to TRBD2. With V trimmed by 1 base and J by 5 bases, 6 bases remained unmatched. The CDR3 covers 15 residues. CDR1 and CDR2 from the germline V gene are MGHRA and YSYEKL. CDR3 DNA sequence: TGCGCCAGCAGCCAAGTCATCACTAGCGGTGAGACCCAGTACTTC. This translates into CASSQVITSGETQYF.

This clonotype was observed a handful of times. V and J are TRBV5-1 and TRBJ1-1; no reliable D call. V gave up 0 bases and J gave up 1 base, with 13 bases separating them. Germline CDR1 SGHRS, CDR2 YFSETQ. CDR3 length: 16 amino acids. The CDR3 loop is CASSLEWRMGNTEAFF. Here the CDR3 DNA reads TGCGCCAGCAGCTTGGAGTGGCGGATGGGGAACACTGAAGCTTTCTTT.

Note on this clonotype: Its ends do not fully match the called genes, so a read error is possible. The chain employs TRBV5-6 and TRBJ2-3; D perhaps matches TRBD2 (5 bases). The germline V gene has CDR1 SGHDT and CDR2 YYEEEE. This CDR3 contains 16 residues. CDR3 protein: CASRSEVLNWADAQYF. As DNA, the CDR3 is TGTGCCAGCAGATCGGAGGTCCTCAACTGGGCAGATGCGCAGTATTTT. Full variable domain (remainder filled in from reference TRBV5-6 and TRBJ2-3): DAGVTQSPTHLIKTRGQQVTLRCSPKSGHDTVSWYQQALGQGPQFIFQYYEEEERQRGNFPDRFSGHQFPNYSSELNVNALLLGDSALYLCASRSEVLNWADAQYFGPGTRLTVL.